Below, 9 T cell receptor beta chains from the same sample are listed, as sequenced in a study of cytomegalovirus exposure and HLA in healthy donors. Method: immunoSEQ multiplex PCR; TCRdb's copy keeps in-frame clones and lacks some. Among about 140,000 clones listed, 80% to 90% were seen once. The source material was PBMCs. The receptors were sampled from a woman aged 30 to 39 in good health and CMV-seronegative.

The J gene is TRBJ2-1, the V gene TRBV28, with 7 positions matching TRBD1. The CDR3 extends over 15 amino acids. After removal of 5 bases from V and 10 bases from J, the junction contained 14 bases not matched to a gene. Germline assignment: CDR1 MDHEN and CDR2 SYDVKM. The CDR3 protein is CASSGQGRGYGEQFF. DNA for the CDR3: TGTGCCAGCAGTGGTCAGGGCAGGGGGTACGGGGAGCAGTTCTTC.

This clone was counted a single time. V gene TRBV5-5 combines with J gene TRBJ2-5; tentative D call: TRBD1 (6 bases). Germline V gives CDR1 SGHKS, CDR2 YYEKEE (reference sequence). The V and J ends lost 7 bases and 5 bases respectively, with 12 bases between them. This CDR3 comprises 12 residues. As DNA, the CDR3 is TGTGCCAGCGGGGGACAAAGGGAGACCCAGTACTTC. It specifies CASGGQRETQYF.

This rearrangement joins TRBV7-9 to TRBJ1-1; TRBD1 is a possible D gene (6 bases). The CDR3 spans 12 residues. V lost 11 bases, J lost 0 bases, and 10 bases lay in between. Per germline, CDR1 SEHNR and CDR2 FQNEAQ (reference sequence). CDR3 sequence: CAGQGMNTEAFF. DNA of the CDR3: TGTGCCGGTCAGGGGATGAACACTGAAGCTTTCTTT.

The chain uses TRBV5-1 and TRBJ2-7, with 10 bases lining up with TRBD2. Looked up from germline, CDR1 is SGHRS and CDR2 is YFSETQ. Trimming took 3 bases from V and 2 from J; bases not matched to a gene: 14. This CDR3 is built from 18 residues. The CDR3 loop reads CASSSVSGGPFETYEQYF. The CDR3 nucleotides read TGCGCCAGCAGCTCGGTTAGCGGGGGGCCCTTTGAAACCTACGAGCAGTACTTC.

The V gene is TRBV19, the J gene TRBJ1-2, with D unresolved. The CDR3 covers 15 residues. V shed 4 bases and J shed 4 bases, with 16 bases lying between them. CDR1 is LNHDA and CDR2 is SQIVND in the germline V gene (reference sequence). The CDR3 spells CASSTPLLAFYGYTF. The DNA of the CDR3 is TGTGCCAGTAGTACTCCTCTGTTGGCCTTCTATGGCTACACCTTC.

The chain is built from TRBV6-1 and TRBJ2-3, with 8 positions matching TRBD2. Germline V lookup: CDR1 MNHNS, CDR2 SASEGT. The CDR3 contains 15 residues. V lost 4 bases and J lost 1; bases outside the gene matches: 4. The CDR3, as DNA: TGTGCCAGCAGTGGGGGACTAGTGGGCACAGATACGCAGTATTTT. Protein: CASSGGLVGTDTQYF.

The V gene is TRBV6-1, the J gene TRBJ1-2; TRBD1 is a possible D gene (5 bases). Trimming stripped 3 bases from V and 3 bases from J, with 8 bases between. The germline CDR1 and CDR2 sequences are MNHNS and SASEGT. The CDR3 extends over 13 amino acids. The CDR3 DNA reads TGTGCCAGCAGTGACAGGGTTTACTATGGCTACACCTTC. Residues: CASSDRVYYGYTF.

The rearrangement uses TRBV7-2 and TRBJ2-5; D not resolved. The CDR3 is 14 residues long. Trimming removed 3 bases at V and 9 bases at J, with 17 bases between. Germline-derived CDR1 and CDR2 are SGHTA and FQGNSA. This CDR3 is CASSLTERLKAQYF. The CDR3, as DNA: TGTGCCAGCAGCTTGACTGAAAGGCTGAAGGCCCAGTACTTC.

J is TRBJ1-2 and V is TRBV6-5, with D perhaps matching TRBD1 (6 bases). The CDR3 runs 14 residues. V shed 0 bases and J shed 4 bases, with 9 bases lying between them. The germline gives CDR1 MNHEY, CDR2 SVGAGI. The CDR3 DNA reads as TGTGCCAGCAGTTACTCAGGGGGGGTCTATGGCTACACCTTC. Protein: CASSYSGGVYGYTF.